The 14 T cell receptor beta chains reported below all come from one sample, sequenced in a study of T-cell reconstitution after alpha-beta-depleted transplantation in children. The TCRbeta library was prepared with unique molecular identifiers. In TCRdb, the PCR reads were re-called with MiXCR into one record per CDR3 protein. Here the sample spans about 980,000 distinct CDR3 sequences, about 26% being singletons. The material was PBMCs, mostly from graft donor cells, obtained 360 days after TCRalphabeta/CD19-depleted stem cell transplant. Receptors originate from a boy less than two years old who had a stem cell transplant for SCID, so the T cells may come from the graft donor.

The J gene is TRBJ2-5, the V gene TRBV27; possible D gene TRBD2, 5 bases. The CDR3 has 17 residues. The V gene lost 8 bases and the J gene lost 1 base, with 23 bases spanning the gap. Germline loops: CDR1 MNHEY, CDR2 SMNVEV (reference sequence). CDR3 residues: CASRRRVRGSLQETQYF. The CDR3 region has the DNA TGTGCCAGCCGGAGGCGGGTGCGAGGGAGCCTCCAAGAGACCCAGTACTTC.

This rearrangement joins TRBV4-3 to TRBJ2-1; D not resolved. CDR1 LGHNA and CDR2 YSLEER come from the germline V gene. The CDR3 sequence is 15 residues long. V was pared by 5 bases and J by 6 bases, with 17 bases between. CDR3 bases: TGCGCCAGCAGCGATGGGGTTGGTCCGGCCAATGAGCAGTTCTTC. It codes for CASSDGVGPANEQFF.

This clonotype was recorded a few times. V usage is TRBV5-6 and J usage is TRBJ2-2; 8 bases match TRBD1. With V trimmed by 4 bases and J by 3 bases, 8 bases remained unmatched. Germline CDR1 and CDR2: SGHDT and YYEEEE. The CDR3 loop spans 16 amino acids. CDR3 amino acids: CASSPPRGLDTGELFF. DNA of the CDR3: TGTGCCAGCAGCCCCCCCAGGGGGCTGGACACCGGGGAGCTGTTTTTT.

The table lists this clonotype with a few counts. The V and J genes are TRBV4-2 and TRBJ2-3, with D possibly matching TRBD1 (5 bases). V lost 0 bases to trimming and J lost 0 bases, with 19 bases between them. CDR1 is LGHNA and CDR2 is YNFKEQ in the germline V gene. The CDR3 consists of 19 residues. The CDR3 loop reads CASSQEGVGAYISTDTQYF. In DNA form, the CDR3 reads TGTGCCAGCAGCCAAGAAGGGGTTGGAGCGTACATAAGCACAGATACGCAGTATTTT.

This clonotype was observed at least ten times. Compared with germline, one end of the junction differs, possibly owing to a read error. The V gene is TRBV5-1, the J gene TRBJ2-1, with D possibly TRBD2 on 6 matching bases. The CDR3 covers 15 residues. The germline CDR1 and CDR2 sequences are SGHRS and YFSETQ. The CDR3 reads CASSLVGGSYNEQFF. CDR3 in DNA: TGTGCCAGCAGTTTAGTGGGAGGCTCCTACAATGAGCAGTTCTTC. Based on the CDR3 plus reference TRBV5-1 and TRBJ2-1, the full variable domain is KAGVTQTPRYLIKTRGQQVTLSCSPISGHRSVSWYQQTPGQGLQFLFEYFSETQRNKGNFPGRFSGRQFSNSRSEMNVSTLELGDSALYLCASSLVGGSYNEQFFGPGTRLTVL.

The sample holds a few counts of this clonotype. The chain has TRBV4-2 and TRBJ2-5, with a weak D call TRBD2 (5 bases). The CDR3 consists of 14 residues. V dropped 1 base and J dropped 0 bases, with 6 bases sitting between them. Germline CDR1 is LGHNA and CDR2 is YNFKEQ. In DNA, the CDR3 is TGTGCCAGCAGCCAAGCTAGCCACCAAGAGACCCAGTACTTC. Translation: CASSQASHQETQYF.

This clonotype was found a few times. This chain links TRBV20-1 with TRBJ2-1, with 7 bases lining up with TRBD2. V shed 2 bases and J 0 bases; nucleotides not matched to a gene: 7. Germline V gene lookup returns CDR1 DFQATT and CDR2 SNEGSKA (reference sequence). The CDR3 totals 16 residues. As DNA, the CDR3 is TGCAGTGCTAGACCGAGCGGGGCTCTCTCCTACAATGAGCAGTTCTTC. Its translation: CSARPSGALSYNEQFF.

The rearrangement uses TRBV20-1 and TRBJ2-5; 8 bases map to TRBD1. The germline V gene encodes CDR1 DFQATT and CDR2 SNEGSKA (reference sequence). J gave up 1 base and V 5 bases, and 9 bases lay outside the gene matches. The CDR3 totals 15 residues. The chain's CDR3 is CSAGRGTGFQETQYF. CDR3 DNA: TGCAGTGCTGGCCGAGGGACAGGATTCCAAGAGACCCAGTACTTC.

This clonotype was counted only a few times. The CDR3 is CAIRQGWEVEQFF. DNA for the CDR3: TGTGCCATCAGACAGGGTTGGGAAGTTGAGCAGTTCTTC. This sequence joins TRBV10-3 and TRBJ2-1; maybe TRBD1 (6 bases). This CDR3 spans 13 amino acids. With 6 bases removed from V and 9 bases from J, the gap between germline ends came to 15 bases. The germline CDR1 and CDR2 sequences are ENHRY and SYGVKD.

The rearrangement joins TRBV11-1 to TRBJ2-1, with no clear D. CDR3 length: 15 residues. CDR1 is SGHAT, CDR2 FQDESV, per germline (reference sequence). V shed 3 bases and J shed 1 base, with 10 bases lying between them. DNA for the CDR3: TGTGCCAGCAGCTTCCCTCTTCGATCCTACAATGAGCAGTTCTTC. It specifies CASSFPLRSYNEQFF.

The CDR3 loop is CASNDGYTF. Here the CDR3 DNA reads TGTGCCAGTAATGATGGCTACACCTTC. V usage is TRBV19 and J usage is TRBJ1-2, with no clear D. The V and J ends lost 7 bases and 6 bases respectively, with 3 bases between them. Per germline, CDR1 LNHDA and CDR2 SQIVND (reference sequence). The CDR3 covers 9 residues.

The rearrangement joins TRBV5-1 to TRBJ2-7, with 8 positions matching TRBD1. There are 14 residues in the CDR3. The germline V gene encodes CDR1 SGHRS and CDR2 YFSETQ. The trim removed 3 bases at V and 3 bases at J, leaving 5 bases unmatched. The CDR3 DNA follows: TGCGCCAGCAGCTCGGGACAGGCCTACTACGAGCAGTACTTC. Its translation: CASSSGQAYYEQYF.

This chain connects TRBV15 to TRBJ2-7; no firm D call. Germline lookup yields CDR1 LNHNV and CDR2 YYDKDF (reference sequence). The CDR3 totals 13 residues. Trimming took 0 bases from V and 1 from J, leaving 4 bases between them. CDR3 sequence: CATSRDLSYEQYF. Written as DNA, the CDR3 is TGTGCCACCAGCAGAGATTTATCCTACGAGCAGTACTTC.

The CDR3 coding sequence is TGTGCCAGCAGCCCATCTCGGGACAGGGGGGATAATGAGCAGTTCTTC. Its translation: CASSPSRDRGDNEQFF. This sequence joins TRBV12-3 or TRBV12-4 and TRBJ2-1; 11 bases are shared with TRBD1. Unmatched junction bases numbered 11, after V lost 6 bases and J lost 7 bases. There are 16 residues in the CDR3.